The T cell receptor beta chain under discussion was sequenced for a study of shared clonotypes between healthy human individuals. For sorted subsets, approximately 0.2 ug DNA per replicate equaled about 27,000 T cell genomes. Here immunoSEQ multiplex PCR was the method, and the copy in TCRdb shows in-frame clones only, minus some. The table lists some 500,000 clones, about 96% of them singletons, with about 0.06% in the top ten. This CDR3 spans 17 amino acids. The V and J ends lost 0 bases and 0 bases respectively, with 14 bases between them. Germline CDR1 and CDR2: SGHRS and YFSETQ. Study-level findings and limits: Non-shared clonotypes had lower generation probabilities than those shared by all four donors. Memory subsets generally showed lower estimated richness than naive subsets.

Turning to this clone: Its specificity is not known.

From CD4+ cells came CD45RA+ naive and CD45RA-negative memory subsets. The gene calls are TRBV5-1 and TRBJ2-3; no firm D call. The source of this sequence is a woman aged 25-40 years in good health. What was sequenced was naive CD4+ T cells sorted from blood. Regarding subset: CD45RA+ positively selected. CDR3 protein: CASSLGANSKSTDTQYF. CDR3 nucleotide sequence: TGCGCCAGCAGCTTGGGGGCAAACTCTAAGAGCACAGATACGCAGTATTTT. The entire variable domain, with the rest obtained from reference TRBV5-1 and TRBJ2-3, is as follows: KAGVTQTPRYLIKTRGQQVTLSCSPISGHRSVSWYQQTPGQGLQFLFEYFSETQRNKGNFPGRFSGRQFSNSRSEMNVSTLELGDSALYLCASSLGANSKSTDTQYFGPGTRLTVL.